Each of the 32 T cell receptor beta chains below was sequenced from the same sample in a study of cytomegalovirus exposure and HLA in healthy donors (dated by TCRdb to the late 2010s). Receptor amplification or capture employed the immunoSEQ multiplex PCR assay. A mixture of 60 forward primers for TCR Vbeta segments and 13 reverse primers for TCR Jbeta segments was used in the multiplex PCR. TCRdb re-hosts the immuneACCESS table, in-frame sequences only. Its copies lack some clones; in the studies checked, an unresolved V gene accounts for under half of them, and the cause for the rest is not known. The sample table records around 140,000 clones; approximately 85% of these occur just once. The top ten clonotypes cover approximately 8.1% of the sample. The material sequenced was PBMCs. The origin of the receptors is a woman in her fifties or sixties in good health and CMV-seropositive.

The J gene is TRBJ1-1, the V gene TRBV5-5; TRBD1 matches 8 bases. The CDR3 contains 14 residues. CDR1 and CDR2 from the germline V gene are SGHKS and YYEKEE (reference sequence). V gave up 8 bases and J gave up 6 bases; unmatched junction bases: 12. The CDR3 reads CASNSLQGQAEAFF. The CDR3 nucleotides read TGTGCCAGTAATTCCTTACAGGGACAGGCTGAAGCTTTCTTT. The full variable domain, in which reference TRBV5-5 and TRBJ1-1 provide the parts outside the CDR3, is DAGVTQSPTHLIKTRGQQVTLRCSPISGHKSVSWYQQVLGQGPQFIFQYYEKEERGRGNFPDRFSARQFPNYSSELNVNALLLGDSALYLCASNSLQGQAEAFFGQGTRLTVV.

The chain joins TRBV5-1 to TRBJ2-1; D is possibly TRBD1 (6 bases). V dropped 4 bases and J dropped 0 bases, with 17 bases sitting between them. This CDR3 spans 17 amino acids. CDR1 SGHRS and CDR2 YFSETQ come from the germline V gene. The chain's CDR3 is CASSADRTYSSYNEQFF. As DNA, the CDR3 is TGCGCCAGCAGCGCTGACAGGACCTATAGCTCCTACAATGAGCAGTTCTTC.

V is TRBV6-1 and J is TRBJ1-1; D call uncertain. The V end was cut by 8 bases, the J end by 0 bases, with 13 bases between. The germline V gene has CDR1 MNHNS and CDR2 SASEGT. The CDR3 contains 14 residues. CDR3 nucleotide sequence: TGTGCCAGCCTAAGGGAGGTCATGAACACTGAAGCTTTCTTT. Translated: CASLREVMNTEAFF.

This clone was detected only a few times. V usage is TRBV5-1 and J usage is TRBJ2-2; 9 bases agree with TRBD1. Germline V gene sequence: CDR1 SGHRS, CDR2 YFSETQ. This CDR3 spans 15 amino acids. Losses at the gene ends were 4 bases for V and 2 bases for J; bases not matched to a gene: 3. The CDR3 DNA sequence: TGCGCCAGCAGCGGACAGGGGCTTAACACCGGGGAGCTGTTTTTT. This translates into CASSGQGLNTGELFF.

This chain joins TRBV19 and TRBJ2-1; 7 bases are shared with TRBD2. Losses at the gene ends were 1 base for V and 2 bases for J; bases not matched to a gene: 5. The CDR3 runs 16 residues. The germline V gene encodes CDR1 LNHDA and CDR2 SQIVND (reference sequence). This chain's CDR3 is CASSIVVAGAYNEQFF. The CDR3, as DNA: TGTGCCAGTAGTATAGTAGTAGCGGGTGCCTACAATGAGCAGTTCTTC.

V and J are TRBV29-1 and TRBJ2-7; 7 bases are shared with TRBD1. The CDR3 covers 13 residues. V lost 3 bases to trimming and J lost 3 bases; unmatched junction nucleotides: 5. CDR1 and CDR2 (germline): SQVTM, ANQGSEA. Written as DNA, the CDR3 is TGCAGCGTTGAGACAGGGAACAACTACGAGCAGTACTTC. Amino acids: CSVETGNNYEQYF.

The chain recombines TRBV27 with TRBJ2-1; the D is unclear. Germline CDR1 and CDR2: MNHEY and SMNVEV (reference sequence). V lost 6 bases to trimming and J lost 9 bases, with 12 bases between them. The CDR3 sequence is 12 residues long. The CDR3: CASSRTSVEQFF. The CDR3 DNA follows: TGTGCCAGCAGCAGAACCTCCGTTGAGCAGTTCTTC.

The rearrangement uses TRBV18 and TRBJ2-7, with D hard to call. Trimming left V 3 bases short and J 5 bases short, with 14 bases between. Germline V gives CDR1 KGHSH, CDR2 LQKENI. The CDR3 has 14 residues. The CDR3 sequence is CASSPGLPPNEQYF. The CDR3 DNA reads TGTGCCAGCTCACCTGGGCTACCCCCCAACGAGCAGTACTTC.

V usage is TRBV7-3 and J usage is TRBJ1-2; TRBD1 matches 7 bases. J gave up 3 bases and V 5 bases, and 3 bases lay outside the gene matches. Per germline, CDR1 SGHTA and CDR2 FQGTGA. The CDR3 is 13 residues long. The CDR3 DNA sequence: TGTGCCAGCAGCCCAGGACAGGACTATGGCTACACCTTC. Protein product: CASSPGQDYGYTF.

The rearrangement uses TRBV4-1 and TRBJ1-4; D possibly corresponds to TRBD1 (6 bases). Trimming removed 1 base from V and 6 bases from J, with 9 bases in between. CDR1 MGHRA and CDR2 YSYEKL come from the germline V gene. The CDR3 sequence is 14 residues long. This CDR3 is CASSQAGTYEKLFF. CDR3 coding DNA: TGCGCCAGCAGCCAAGCAGGGACATATGAAAAACTGTTTTTT.

This clone appeared a single time. This chain links TRBV9 with TRBJ2-6; 7 bases line up with TRBD1. Germline CDR1 reads SGDLS; CDR2 reads YYNGEE. With 3 bases clipped from V and 0 bases from J, the junction kept 21 bases outside the gene matches. The CDR3 spans 22 residues. DNA of the CDR3: TGTGCCAGCAGCGCAGGCGGATATAAACCGGGACAGCTGAGCTCTGGGGCCAACGTCCTGACTTTC. Amino acids: CASSAGGYKPGQLSSGANVLTF.

The chain uses TRBV29-1 and TRBJ2-1; 8 bases fit TRBD2. V lost 4 bases and J lost 7; bases outside the gene matches: 12. This CDR3 spans 15 amino acids. Germline CDR1 is SQVTM and CDR2 is ANQGSEA. The CDR3 here is CSVGGSGGPSNEQFF. In DNA, the CDR3 is TGCAGCGTTGGGGGGAGCGGGGGCCCCTCTAATGAGCAGTTCTTC.

This sequence joins TRBV23-1 and TRBJ2-3, with D perhaps matching TRBD2 (6 bases). TRBV23-1 is filed as an ORF, its function uncertain. V was clipped by 2 bases and J by 4 bases, with 13 bases between them. This CDR3 spans 15 amino acids. The CDR3: CASSQGTFKADTQYF. As DNA, the CDR3 is TGCGCCAGCAGTCAAGGGACTTTTAAGGCAGATACGCAGTATTTT.

The DNA of the CDR3 is TGTGCCAGCAGCCCAGACAGGGCCCGCACAGATACGCAGTATTTT. Amino acids: CASSPDRARTDTQYF. The V gene is TRBV28, the J gene TRBJ2-3; 7 nucleotides align to TRBD1. Per the germline V gene, CDR1 is MDHEN and CDR2 is SYDVKM. The CDR3 length is 15 residues. With 6 bases clipped from V and 1 base from J, the junction kept 7 bases outside the gene matches.

This clone has just a few counts. The chain joins TRBV7-9 to TRBJ2-1, with 7 positions matching TRBD1. This CDR3 is 15 amino acids long. V was clipped by 8 bases and J by 4 bases; unmatched bases: 11. CDR1 SEHNR and CDR2 FQNEAQ come from the germline V gene (reference sequence). DNA for the CDR3: TGTGCCAGCGGAACACGACAGGGACGATACAATGAGCAGTTCTTC. Its translation: CASGTRQGRYNEQFF. The full variable domain, its missing parts supplied by reference TRBV7-9 and TRBJ2-1, is DTGVSQNPRHKITKRGQNVTFRCDPISEHNRLYWYRQTLGQGPEFLTYFQNEAQLEKSRLLSDRFSAERPKGSFSTLEIQRTEQGDSAMYLCASGTRQGRYNEQFFGPGTRLTVL.

The V and J genes are TRBV5-6 and TRBJ1-5, with 11 positions matching TRBD1. V shed 0 bases, J shed 4 bases, and the junction held 9 bases outside the gene matches. Germline V lookup: CDR1 SGHDT, CDR2 YYEEEE. This CDR3 has 18 residues. The CDR3 protein is CASSLGDGTGGSNQPQHF. CDR3 DNA: TGTGCCAGCAGCTTGGGGGATGGGACAGGGGGTTCTAATCAGCCCCAGCATTTT. The full variable domain, in which reference TRBV5-6 and TRBJ1-5 provide the parts outside the CDR3, is DAGVTQSPTHLIKTRGQQVTLRCSPKSGHDTVSWYQQALGQGPQFIFQYYEEEERQRGNFPDRFSGHQFPNYSSELNVNALLLGDSALYLCASSLGDGTGGSNQPQHFGDGTRLSIL.

For this clone: The same CDR3 can be traced to other DNA sequences in this sample. This chain joins TRBV7-9 and TRBJ2-2; 7 bases align to TRBD2. Germline lookup yields CDR1 SEHNR and CDR2 FQNEAQ (reference sequence). Trimming removed 4 bases from V and 4 bases from J; junction bases left unmatched: 6. The CDR3 totals 15 residues. CDR3 nucleotide sequence: TGTGCCAGCAGCTCCTCGGGAGGCCGCACCGGGGAGCTGTTTTTT. This sequence encodes CASSSSGGRTGELFF.

The gene calls are TRBV16 and TRBJ2-5; TRBD1 aligns across 8 bases. Germline V gene sequence: CDR1 KGHSY, CDR2 FQNENV. The CDR3 totals 14 residues. Unmatched junction bases numbered 7, after V lost 5 bases and J lost 5 bases. The CDR3 DNA reads as TGTGCCAGCAGCTCACAGGGGGACTTGGAGACCCAGTACTTC. Residues: CASSSQGDLETQYF.

The chain uses TRBV30 and TRBJ2-7; maybe TRBD1 (6 bases). CDR1 and CDR2 (germline): GTSNPN, SVGIG (reference sequence). The CDR3 has 17 residues. The V and J ends lost 2 bases and 2 bases respectively, with 22 bases between them. DNA of the CDR3: TGTGCCTGGAGTCCTAGGTGGGGGCGCGCCAATACCTACGAGCAGTACTTC. Translation gives CAWSPRWGRANTYEQYF.

The gene calls are TRBV15 and TRBJ2-6; tentative D call: TRBD2 (5 bases). Trimming left V 0 bases short and J 5 bases short, with 11 bases between. CDR3 length equals 16 residues. Germline assignment: CDR1 LNHNV and CDR2 YYDKDF (reference sequence). CDR3 protein: CATSRDLGAWANVLTF. CDR3 nucleotide sequence: TGTGCCACCAGCAGAGATTTGGGAGCTTGGGCCAACGTCCTGACTTTC.

The chain combines TRBV6-6 with TRBJ1-6, with D perhaps TRBD1 (5 bases). Germline V CDR1 and CDR2: MNHNY, SVGAGI (reference sequence). This CDR3 has 12 amino acids. Trimming pared 2 bases from V and 11 bases from J, leaving 7 bases between. The CDR3 here is CASSYRGPPLHF. The CDR3 region has the DNA TGTGCCAGCAGTTACAGGGGTCCACCCCTCCACTTT.

The genes are TRBV6-4 and TRBJ2-1, with D possibly TRBD2 on 6 matching bases. The V end lost 4 bases, the J end lost 6 bases, and 28 bases lay between the germline ends. The CDR3 runs to 19 residues. The germline V gene has CDR1 MRHNA and CDR2 SNTAGT. The CDR3 nucleotides read TGTGCCAGCAGTGTCCGTTCCGCTCTACTAGCCGCCATCCTCAATGAGCAGTTCTTC. Its protein is CASSVRSALLAAILNEQFF.

The V gene is TRBV9, the J gene TRBJ1-5; TRBD1 matches at 8 bases. The CDR3 loop spans 15 amino acids. The trim removed 4 bases at V and 1 base at J, leaving 4 bases unmatched. In germline, CDR1 is SGDLS, CDR2 YYNGEE. The CDR3 region has the DNA TGTGCCAGCAGCTTGACAGGGGACAGCAATCAGCCCCAGCATTTT. Protein product: CASSLTGDSNQPQHF.

The chain has TRBV7-8 and TRBJ1-2, with D unresolved. The CDR3 is made up of 15 amino acids. Deletions cut 4 bases from V and 0 bases from J, with 12 bases between. From germline, CDR1 is SGHVS and CDR2 FQNEAQ. The CDR3 sequence is CASSSQVPANYGYTF. The CDR3 DNA is TGTGCCAGCAGCTCCCAGGTGCCAGCTAACTATGGCTACACCTTC. Filled out from reference TRBV7-8 and TRBJ1-2, the complete variable domain reads GAGVSQSPRYKVAKRGQDVALRCDPISGHVSLFWYQQALGQGPEFLTYFQNEAQLDKSGLPSDRFFAERPEGSVSTLKIQRTQQEDSAVYLCASSSQVPANYGYTFGSGTRLTVV.

As DNA, the CDR3 is TGCGCCAGCAGCCAAGGATGGGGGCATGGCTACACCTTC. Translated: CASSQGWGHGYTF. The rearrangement links TRBV4-1 to TRBJ1-2; weak D call: TRBD1 (6 bases). This CDR3 has 13 residues. CDR1 is MGHRA and CDR2 is YSYEKL in the germline V gene. Trimming pared 1 base from V and 6 bases from J, leaving 9 bases between.

This rearrangement joins TRBV29-1 to TRBJ2-1, with 8 bases that match TRBD2. V shed 5 bases and J 9 bases; nucleotides not matched to a gene: 3. Germline CDR1 is SQVTM and CDR2 is ANQGSEA. This CDR3 is built from 11 residues. Written as DNA, the CDR3 is TGCAGCGTTCGGGGGGGCGGTGAGCAGTTCTTC. It yields the protein CSVRGGGEQFF.

The chain has TRBV7-9 and TRBJ2-7, with 7 bases identical to TRBD1. The CDR3 is 15 amino acids. In germline, CDR1 is SEHNR, CDR2 FQNEAQ (reference sequence). With 3 bases clipped from V and 0 bases from J, the junction kept 5 bases outside the gene matches. The CDR3 loop is CASSLRQGTSYEQYF. CDR3 in DNA: TGTGCCAGCAGCTTGAGACAGGGAACCTCCTACGAGCAGTACTTC.

This sequence joins TRBV11-3 and TRBJ2-6, with a tentative D call TRBD1 (6 bases). Germline assignment: CDR1 SGHNT and CDR2 YENEEA. V was clipped by 2 bases and J by 0 bases, with 8 bases between them. The CDR3 length is 16 residues. CDR3 bases: TGTGCCAGCAGCTTAAGGGGGAGCTCTGGGGCCAACGTCCTGACTTTC. Translated: CASSLRGSSGANVLTF. Using reference TRBV11-3 and TRBJ2-6 for the parts outside the CDR3, the full variable domain is EAGVVQSPRYKIIEKKQPVAFWCNPISGHNTLYWYLQNLGQGPELLIRYENEEAVDDSQLPKDRFSAERLKGVDSTLKIQPAELGDSAVYLCASSLRGSSGANVLTFGAGSRLTVL.

In its sample, this clone was seen once. The chain carries TRBV6-6 and TRBJ2-1, with 9 bases that match TRBD2. Germline loops: CDR1 MNHNY, CDR2 SVGAGI (reference sequence). This CDR3 is 16 amino acids long. V gave up 5 bases and J gave up 1 base; unmatched junction bases: 6. The chain's CDR3 is CASSTRLADSYNEQFF. The CDR3 DNA reads TGTGCCAGCAGTACCCGACTAGCGGATTCCTACAATGAGCAGTTCTTC.

DNA for the CDR3: TGTGCCAGCAGTGACCAGGGGGCCGTGTACACCGGGGAGCTGTTTTTT. Residues: CASSDQGAVYTGELFF. The chain links TRBV6-1 to TRBJ2-2; TRBD1 matches at 8 bases. The germline V gene encodes CDR1 MNHNS and CDR2 SASEGT. The CDR3 runs 16 residues. J gave up 3 bases and V 3 bases, and 6 bases lay outside the gene matches.

This chain connects TRBV5-6 to TRBJ1-2, with 7 bases aligning to TRBD1. After removal of 4 bases from V and 0 bases from J, the junction contained 6 bases not matched to a gene. This CDR3 contains 15 residues. Germline V gene data show CDR1 as SGHDT and CDR2 as YYEEEE. The CDR3 spells CASSVTGDSNYGYTF. In DNA form, the CDR3 reads TGTGCCAGCAGCGTAACAGGGGATTCTAACTATGGCTACACCTTC.

This chain uses TRBV5-1 with TRBJ2-7, with TRBD1 as a possible D gene (6 bases). The V gene lost 2 bases and the J gene lost 9 bases, with 24 bases spanning the gap. Per the germline V gene, CDR1 is SGHRS and CDR2 is YFSETQ. The CDR3 totals 16 residues. CDR3 in amino acids: CASSLQGSNNVKPQYF. CDR3 coding DNA: TGCGCCAGCAGCTTACAGGGTTCCAACAATGTCAAACCGCAGTACTTC.